This entry concerns a single T cell receptor (beta chain). The data stem from a study of glioma-infiltrating T cells. Using RNA template, CDR3s of TCR alpha and beta were amplified with iRepertoire arm-PCR. TCRdb reprocessed the multiplex PCR reads with MiXCR, giving one entry per CDR3 protein. The table shows about 93,000 distinct CDR3 sequences, with around 40% occurring only once. After removal of 6 bases from V and 4 bases from J, the junction contained 4 bases not matched to a gene. The CDR3 totals 13 residues. Per germline, CDR1 MNHNY and CDR2 SVGAGI (reference sequence). The sequenced sample consisted of glioma tissue, nonneoplastic brain tissue, or PBMCs (not recorded which). The chain recombines TRBV6-6 with TRBJ1-2, with 8 positions matching TRBD1. This clonotype was sampled from a human donor with low-grade glioma or glioblastoma, undergoing nonglioma brain surgery, or in good health (not recorded which). CDR3 in DNA: TGTGCCAGCAGGGCAGGACAGGGCTATGGCTACACCTTC. Residues: CASRAGQGYGYTF.